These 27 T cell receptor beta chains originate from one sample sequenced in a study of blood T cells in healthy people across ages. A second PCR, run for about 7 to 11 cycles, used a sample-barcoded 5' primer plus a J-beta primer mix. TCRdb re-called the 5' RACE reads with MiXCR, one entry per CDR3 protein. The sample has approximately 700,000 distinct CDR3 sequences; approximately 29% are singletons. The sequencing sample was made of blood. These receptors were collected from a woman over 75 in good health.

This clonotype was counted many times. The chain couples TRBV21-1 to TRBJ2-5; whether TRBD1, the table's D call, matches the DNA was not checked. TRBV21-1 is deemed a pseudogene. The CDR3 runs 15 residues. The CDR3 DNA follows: TGTGCCAGCAGCAACACCCGGACAGGACAAGAGACCCAGTACTTC. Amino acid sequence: CASSNTRTGQETQYF.

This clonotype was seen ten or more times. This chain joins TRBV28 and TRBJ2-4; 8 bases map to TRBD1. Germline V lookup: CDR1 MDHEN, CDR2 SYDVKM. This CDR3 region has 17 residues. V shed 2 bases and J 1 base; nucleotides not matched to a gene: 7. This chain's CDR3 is CASSLGGQGLAKNIQYF. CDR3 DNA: TGTGCCAGCAGTTTAGGAGGACAGGGTTTGGCCAAAAACATTCAGTACTTC.

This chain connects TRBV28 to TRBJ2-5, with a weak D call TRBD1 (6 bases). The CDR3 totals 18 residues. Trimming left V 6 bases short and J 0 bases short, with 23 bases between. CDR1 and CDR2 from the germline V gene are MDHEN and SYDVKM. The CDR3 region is CASSPDPRGGRYQETQYF. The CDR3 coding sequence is TGTGCCAGCAGCCCCGACCCTAGAGGGGGAAGGTACCAAGAGACCCAGTACTTC. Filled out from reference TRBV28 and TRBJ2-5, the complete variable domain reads DVKVTQSSRYLVKRTGEKVFLECVQDMDHENMFWYRQDPGLGLRLIYFSYDVKMKEKGDIPEGYSVSREKKERFSLILESASTNQTSMYLCASSPDPRGGRYQETQYFGPGTRLLVL.

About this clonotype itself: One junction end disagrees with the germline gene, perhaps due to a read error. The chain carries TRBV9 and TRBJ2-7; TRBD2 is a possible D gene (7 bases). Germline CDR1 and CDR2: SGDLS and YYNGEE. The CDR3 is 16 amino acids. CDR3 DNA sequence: TGTGCCAGCAGCGCTGGGGGGGGGGGCAGCTATTACGAGCACTACTTC. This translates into CASSAGGGGSYYEHYF.

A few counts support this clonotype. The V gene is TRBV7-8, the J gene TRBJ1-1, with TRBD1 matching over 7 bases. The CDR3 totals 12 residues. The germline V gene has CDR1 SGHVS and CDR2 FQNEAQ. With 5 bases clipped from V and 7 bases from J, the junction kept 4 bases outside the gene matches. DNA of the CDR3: TGTGCCAGCAGCCGGGACAGATTTGAAGCTTTCTTT. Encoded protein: CASSRDRFEAFF.

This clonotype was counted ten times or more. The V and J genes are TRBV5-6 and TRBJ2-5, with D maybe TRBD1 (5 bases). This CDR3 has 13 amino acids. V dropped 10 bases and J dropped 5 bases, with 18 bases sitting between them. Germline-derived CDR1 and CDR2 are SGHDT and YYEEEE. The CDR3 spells CAFKSRGRETQYF. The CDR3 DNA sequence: TGTGCCTTTAAATCAAGGGGAAGGGAGACCCAGTACTTC.

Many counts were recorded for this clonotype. DNA of the CDR3: TGCAGTGCTAACCGGGACAGGGTCGAGGAGCAGTACTTC. Protein product: CSANRDRVEEQYF. The chain has TRBV20-1 and TRBJ2-7; TRBD1 matches 9 bases. J gave up 7 bases and V 4 bases, and 8 bases lay outside the gene matches. The CDR3 totals 13 residues. Germline lookup yields CDR1 DFQATT and CDR2 SNEGSKA (reference sequence).

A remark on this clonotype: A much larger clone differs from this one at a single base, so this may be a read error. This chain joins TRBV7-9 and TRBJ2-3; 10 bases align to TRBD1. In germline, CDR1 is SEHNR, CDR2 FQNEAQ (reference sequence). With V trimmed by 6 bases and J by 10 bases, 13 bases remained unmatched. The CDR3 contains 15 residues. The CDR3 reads CASSPGQGTRGAQYF. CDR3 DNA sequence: TGTGCCAGCAGTCCGGGACAGGGGACACGGGGGGCGCAGTATTTT.

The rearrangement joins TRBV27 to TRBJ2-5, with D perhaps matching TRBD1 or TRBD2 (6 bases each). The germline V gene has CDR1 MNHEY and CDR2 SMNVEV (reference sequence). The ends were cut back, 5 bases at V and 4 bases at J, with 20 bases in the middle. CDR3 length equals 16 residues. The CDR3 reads CASSPLGGGSRETQYF. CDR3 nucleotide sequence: TGTGCCAGCAGTCCCCTAGGAGGGGGGTCTCGAGAGACCCAGTACTTC.

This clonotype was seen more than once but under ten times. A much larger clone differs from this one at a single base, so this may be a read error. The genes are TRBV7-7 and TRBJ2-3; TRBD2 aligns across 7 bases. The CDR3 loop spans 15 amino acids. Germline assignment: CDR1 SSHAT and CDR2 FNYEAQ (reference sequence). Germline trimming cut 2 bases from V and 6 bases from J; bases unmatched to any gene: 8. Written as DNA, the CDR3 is TGTGCCAGCAGCTTAATAGCGGGTCCGGGGGATACGCAGTATTTT. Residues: CASSLIAGPGDTQYF.

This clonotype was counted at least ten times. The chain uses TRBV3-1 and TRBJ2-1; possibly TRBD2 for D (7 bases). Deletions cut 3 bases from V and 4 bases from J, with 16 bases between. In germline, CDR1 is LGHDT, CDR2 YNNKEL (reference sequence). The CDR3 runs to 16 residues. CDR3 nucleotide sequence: TGTGCCAGCAGCCACCGAGGGGGGGGGCGGTACAATGAGCAGTTCTTC. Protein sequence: CASSHRGGGRYNEQFF.

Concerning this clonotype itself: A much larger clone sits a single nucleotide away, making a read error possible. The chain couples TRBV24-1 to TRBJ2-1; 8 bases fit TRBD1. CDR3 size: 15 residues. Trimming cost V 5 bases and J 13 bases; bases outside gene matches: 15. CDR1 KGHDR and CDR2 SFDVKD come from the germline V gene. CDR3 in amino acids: CATSAPTGEQETQFF. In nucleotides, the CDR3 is TGTGCCACCAGTGCCCCGACAGGGGAGCAAGAGACCCAGTTCTTC.

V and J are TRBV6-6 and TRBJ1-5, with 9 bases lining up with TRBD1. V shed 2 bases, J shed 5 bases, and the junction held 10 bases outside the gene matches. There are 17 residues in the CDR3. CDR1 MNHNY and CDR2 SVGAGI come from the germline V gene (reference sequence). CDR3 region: CASSYLGTGSGDQPQHF. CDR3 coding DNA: TGTGCCAGCAGTTACCTGGGGACAGGGTCAGGGGATCAGCCCCAGCATTTT.

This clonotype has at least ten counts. CDR3 protein: CASSSFKGNIQYF. The DNA for the CDR3 is TGTGCCAGCAGTTCTTTCAAGGGAAACATTCAGTACTTC. The rearrangement links TRBV6-5 to TRBJ2-4; no definite D call. V was clipped by 4 bases and J by 6 bases, with 10 bases between them. CDR1 is MNHEY, CDR2 SVGAGI, per germline. The CDR3 totals 13 residues.

CDR3 residues: CSVVRVSETQYF. The CDR3, as DNA: TGCAGCGTTGTTCGAGTTTCAGAGACCCAGTACTTC. This rearrangement joins TRBV29-1 to TRBJ2-5, with D uncertain. The CDR3 runs to 12 residues. Trimming took 4 bases from V and 4 from J, leaving 10 bases between them. The germline CDR1 and CDR2 sequences are SQVTM and ANQGSEA.

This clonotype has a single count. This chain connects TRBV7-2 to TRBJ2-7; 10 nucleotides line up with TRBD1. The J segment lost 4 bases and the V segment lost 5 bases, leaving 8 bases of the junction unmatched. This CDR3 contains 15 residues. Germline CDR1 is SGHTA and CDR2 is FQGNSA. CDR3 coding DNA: TGTGCCAGCAGCCAAAGGGACAGGGGTAGATACGAGCAGTACTTC. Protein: CASSQRDRGRYEQYF. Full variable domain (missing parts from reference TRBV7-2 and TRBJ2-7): GAGVSQSPSNKVTEKGKDVELRCDPISGHTALYWYRQSLGQGLEFLIYFQGNSAPDKSGLPSDRFSAERTGGSVSTLTIQRTQQEDSAVYLCASSQRDRGRYEQYFGPGTRLTVT.

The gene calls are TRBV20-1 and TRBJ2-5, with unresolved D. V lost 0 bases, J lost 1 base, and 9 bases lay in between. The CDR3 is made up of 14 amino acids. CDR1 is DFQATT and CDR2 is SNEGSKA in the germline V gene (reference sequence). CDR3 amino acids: CSARDSLGQETQYF. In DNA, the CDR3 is TGCAGTGCTAGAGATAGTCTAGGCCAAGAGACCCAGTACTTC.

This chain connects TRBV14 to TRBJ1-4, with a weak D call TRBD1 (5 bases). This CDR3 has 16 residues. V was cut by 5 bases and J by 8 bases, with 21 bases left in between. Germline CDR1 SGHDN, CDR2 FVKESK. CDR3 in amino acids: CASSAGIGGSGEKLFF. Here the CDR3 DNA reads TGTGCCAGCAGCGCTGGCATCGGGGGGTCTGGAGAAAAACTGTTTTTT.

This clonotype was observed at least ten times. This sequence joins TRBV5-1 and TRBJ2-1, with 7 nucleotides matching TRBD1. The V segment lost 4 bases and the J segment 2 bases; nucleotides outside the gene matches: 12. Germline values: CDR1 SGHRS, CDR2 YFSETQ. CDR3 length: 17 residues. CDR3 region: CASSPGQSQWTYNEQFF. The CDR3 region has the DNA TGCGCCAGCAGCCCGGGACAGTCGCAATGGACCTACAATGAGCAGTTCTTC.

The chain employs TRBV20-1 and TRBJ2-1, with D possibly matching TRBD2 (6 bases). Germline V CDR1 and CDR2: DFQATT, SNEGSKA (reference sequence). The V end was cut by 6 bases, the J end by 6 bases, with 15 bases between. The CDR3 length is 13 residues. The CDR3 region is CSAGGSVGNEQFF. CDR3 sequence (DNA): TGCAGTGCCGGGGGATCAGTAGGCAATGAGCAGTTCTTC.

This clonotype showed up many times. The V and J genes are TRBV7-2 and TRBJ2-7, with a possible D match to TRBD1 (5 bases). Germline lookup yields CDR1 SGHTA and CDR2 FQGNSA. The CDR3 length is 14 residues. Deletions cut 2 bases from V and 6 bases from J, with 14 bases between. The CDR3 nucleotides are TGTGCCAGCAGCTTAAGGGGAAAAGGGCTCGAGCAGTACTTC. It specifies CASSLRGKGLEQYF.

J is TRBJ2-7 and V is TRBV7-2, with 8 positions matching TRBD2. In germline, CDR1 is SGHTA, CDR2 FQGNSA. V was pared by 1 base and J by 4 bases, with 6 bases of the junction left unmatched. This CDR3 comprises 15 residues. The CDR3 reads CASSLGASGWYEQYF. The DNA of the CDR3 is TGTGCCAGCAGCTTAGGGGCTAGCGGGTGGTACGAGCAGTACTTC.

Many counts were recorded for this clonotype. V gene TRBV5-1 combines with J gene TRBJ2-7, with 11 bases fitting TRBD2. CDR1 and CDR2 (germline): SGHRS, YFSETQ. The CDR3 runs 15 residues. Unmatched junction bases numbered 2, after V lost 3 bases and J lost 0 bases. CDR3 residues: CASSWGLAASYEQYF. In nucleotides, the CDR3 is TGCGCCAGCAGCTGGGGACTAGCGGCCTCCTACGAGCAGTACTTC.

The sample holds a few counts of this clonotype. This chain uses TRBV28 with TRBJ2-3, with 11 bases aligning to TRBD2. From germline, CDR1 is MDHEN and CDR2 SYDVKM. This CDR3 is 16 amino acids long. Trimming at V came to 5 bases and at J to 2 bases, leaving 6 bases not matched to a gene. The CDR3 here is CASSPGTSGYTDTQYF. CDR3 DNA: TGTGCCAGCAGTCCAGGGACTAGCGGCTACACAGATACGCAGTATTTT. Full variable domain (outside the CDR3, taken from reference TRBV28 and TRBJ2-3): DVKVTQSSRYLVKRTGEKVFLECVQDMDHENMFWYRQDPGLGLRLIYFSYDVKMKEKGDIPEGYSVSREKKERFSLILESASTNQTSMYLCASSPGTSGYTDTQYFGPGTRLTVL.

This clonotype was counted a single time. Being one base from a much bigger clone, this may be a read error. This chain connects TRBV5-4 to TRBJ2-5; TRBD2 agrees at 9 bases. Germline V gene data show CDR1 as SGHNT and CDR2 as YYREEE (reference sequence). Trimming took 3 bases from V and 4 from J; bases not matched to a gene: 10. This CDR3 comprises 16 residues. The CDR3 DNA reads TGTGCCAGCAGCTCTTCCGGCGGGGGGGCCGGAGAGACCCAGTACTTC. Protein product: CASSSSGGGAGETQYF.

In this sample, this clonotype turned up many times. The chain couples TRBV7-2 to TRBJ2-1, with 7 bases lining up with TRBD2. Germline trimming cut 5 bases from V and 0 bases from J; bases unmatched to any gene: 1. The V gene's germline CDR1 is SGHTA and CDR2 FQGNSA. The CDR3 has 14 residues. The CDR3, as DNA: TGTGCCAGCAGCCCGGGGGGCTCCTACAATGAGCAGTTCTTC. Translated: CASSPGGSYNEQFF.

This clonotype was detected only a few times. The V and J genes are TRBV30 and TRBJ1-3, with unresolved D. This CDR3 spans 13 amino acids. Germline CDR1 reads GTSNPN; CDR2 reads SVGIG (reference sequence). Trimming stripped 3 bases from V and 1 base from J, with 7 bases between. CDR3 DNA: TGTGCCTGGAGAACCCCTTCTGGAAACACCATATATTTT. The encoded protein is CAWRTPSGNTIYF.